The text below deals with one T cell receptor (beta chain). This table comes from immunoSEQ multiplex PCR, and its TCRdb copy is limited to in-frame clones, with some not included. This sample yields some 240,000 clones, of which roughly 83% are seen a single time; around 9.6% belongs to the top ten. The sample comes from a study of blood T cell repertoires in COVID-19. Trimming removed 0 bases from V and 0 bases from J; junction bases left unmatched: 4. This CDR3 is built from 17 residues. In germline, CDR1 is LGHNA, CDR2 YNFKEQ. The sequencing input was peripheral blood. The clonotype was recovered from a woman at least 80 years old with acute or convalescent COVID-19. The chain employs TRBV4-2 and TRBJ2-3; TRBD2 agrees at 9 bases. The CDR3 loop is CASSQERGGPSTDTQYF. The CDR3 DNA is TGTGCCAGCAGCCAAGAGCGGGGGGGCCCGAGCACAGATACGCAGTATTTT.